Given below is one T cell receptor beta chain in context. The intended depth for sequencing was 1 in 200,000 to 1 in 1 million T cells. Repertoires were generated with immunoSEQ multiplex PCR, while TCRdb's copy carries only in-frame clones and drops some. The sample shows around 53,000 clones, roughly 49% of them seen only once. These data are taken from a study of cytotoxic CD8 clonotypes in ibrutinib-treated CLL. The germline V gene encodes CDR1 MNHEY and CDR2 SVGAGI. With 6 bases clipped from V and 5 bases from J, the junction kept 6 bases outside the gene matches. The CDR3 runs to 14 residues. The receptor comes from a human donor with chronic lymphocytic leukemia. Here the sequenced sample was PBMCs, taken at disease progression, from a patient treated with ibrutinib. The chain combines TRBV6-5 with TRBJ2-5, with 10 bases aligning to TRBD1. The CDR3 reads CASSDRGRGETQYF. The CDR3, as DNA: TGTGCCAGCAGCGACAGGGGGCGCGGGGAGACCCAGTACTTC.